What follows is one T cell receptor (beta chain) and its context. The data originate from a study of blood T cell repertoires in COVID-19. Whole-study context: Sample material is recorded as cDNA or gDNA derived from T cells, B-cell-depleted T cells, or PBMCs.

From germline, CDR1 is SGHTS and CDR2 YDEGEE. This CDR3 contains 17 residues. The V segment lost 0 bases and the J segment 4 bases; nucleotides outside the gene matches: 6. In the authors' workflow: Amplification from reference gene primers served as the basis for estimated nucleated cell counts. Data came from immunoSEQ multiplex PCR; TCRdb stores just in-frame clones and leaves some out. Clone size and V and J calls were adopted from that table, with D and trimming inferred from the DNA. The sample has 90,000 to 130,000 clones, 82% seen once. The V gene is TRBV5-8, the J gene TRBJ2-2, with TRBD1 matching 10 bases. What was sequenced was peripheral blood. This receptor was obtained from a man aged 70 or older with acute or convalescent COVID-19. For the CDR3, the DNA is TGTGCCAGCAGCTTGGGGACGACAGGGGGCGTCACCGGGGAGCTGTTTTTT. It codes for CASSLGTTGGVTGELFF.